The 15 T cell receptor beta chains listed next were all sequenced from one sample in a study of shared clonotypes between healthy human individuals (dated by TCRdb to about 2020). Libraries were prepared through the immunoSEQ multiplex PCR assay. Entries here come from immuneACCESS through TCRdb and include only in-frame sequences with V and J called. Some clones fail to appear in such tables; in the studies checked, an unresolved V gene covers under half of the shortfall, and the cause of the remainder is unknown. Within this sample are under 2.5 million clones, with around 92% of them counted one time only. 0.3% to 0.45% of the sample rests with the top ten. Specimen: naive CD4+ T cells from PBMCs. The cell subset or site label on this specimen signifies: CD45RA+ positively selected. These TCRs come from a man in his late teens or twenties in good health. Some clones in this sample may be carry-over from other donors' samples.

V gene TRBV10-1 combines with J gene TRBJ2-5; D gene unclear. The CDR3 loop spans 11 amino acids. Germline loops: CDR1 WNHNN, CDR2 SYGVQD (reference sequence). The V gene lost 3 bases and the J gene lost 4 bases, with 3 bases spanning the gap. CDR3 loop: CASSDRETQYF. The CDR3 bases are TGCGCCAGCAGTGATCGAGAGACCCAGTACTTC.

CDR3 protein: CASSLLQRNTEAFF. Written as DNA, the CDR3 is TGTGCCAGCAGCTTACTACAGAGGAACACTGAAGCTTTCTTT. The J gene is TRBJ1-1, the V gene TRBV7-6; the D is unclear. Germline CDR1 SGHVS, CDR2 FNYEAQ. V gave up 2 bases and J gave up 1 base, with 8 bases separating them. CDR3 length: 14 residues.

The rearrangement links TRBV28 to TRBJ2-7; 11 positions match TRBD1. With V trimmed by 6 bases and J by 6 bases, 10 bases remained unmatched. CDR3 length: 15 residues. The V gene's germline CDR1 is MDHEN and CDR2 SYDVKM. The CDR3 protein is CASSLGTGGRGEQYF. CDR3 DNA sequence: TGTGCCAGCAGCCTCGGGACAGGGGGTCGGGGCGAGCAGTACTTC. Full variable domain (rest looked up from reference TRBV28 and TRBJ2-7): DVKVTQSSRYLVKRTGEKVFLECVQDMDHENMFWYRQDPGLGLRLIYFSYDVKMKEKGDIPEGYSVSREKKERFSLILESASTNQTSMYLCASSLGTGGRGEQYFGPGTRLTVT.

This clone was observed a single time. The chain links TRBV6-5 to TRBJ2-7; D remains unclear. Germline V gene data show CDR1 as MNHEY and CDR2 as SVGAGI. The CDR3 runs 13 residues. V dropped 5 bases and J dropped 2 bases, with 10 bases sitting between them. CDR3 loop: CASSLKPPYEQYF. The CDR3 region has the DNA TGTGCCAGCAGTCTCAAACCCCCCTACGAGCAGTACTTC.

The rearrangement links TRBV5-5 to TRBJ1-4, with 7 bases fitting TRBD1. This CDR3 has 16 amino acids. Germline CDR1 and CDR2: SGHKS and YYEKEE (reference sequence). The V gene end was trimmed by 4 bases and the J gene end by 8 bases; junction bases not matched to a gene: 14. The CDR3 loop reads CASSPHPTGVGEKLFF. In DNA form, the CDR3 reads TGTGCCAGCAGCCCCCACCCCACAGGGGTAGGAGAAAAACTGTTTTTT.

The count of this clone is one. V gene TRBV30 combines with J gene TRBJ1-2; D unresolved. CDR1 and CDR2 (germline): GTSNPN, SVGIG (reference sequence). The CDR3 loop spans 12 amino acids. The V gene lost 0 bases and the J gene lost 8 bases, with 10 bases spanning the gap. CDR3 bases: TGTGCCTGGAGTGTCCCTGGGCTGGGCTACACCTTC. Amino acid sequence: CAWSVPGLGYTF.

The genes are TRBV5-8 and TRBJ2-1; D gene uncertain. This CDR3 spans 13 amino acids. Looked up from germline, CDR1 is SGHTS and CDR2 is YDEGEE. The V gene lost 4 bases and the J gene lost 7 bases, with 12 bases spanning the gap. CDR3 bases: TGTGCCAGCAGCACCCTCTGGGGAAATGAGCAGTTCTTC. Its translation is CASSTLWGNEQFF.

This sequence joins TRBV5-6 and TRBJ2-1; 11 nucleotides agree with TRBD2. V dropped 4 bases and J dropped 6; count of bases not matched to a gene: 6. Germline CDR1 and CDR2: SGHDT and YYEEEE. The CDR3 runs to 15 residues. CDR3 region: CASSPGTSGLNEQFF. CDR3 nucleotide sequence: TGTGCCAGCAGCCCCGGGACTAGCGGACTCAATGAGCAGTTCTTC.

This chain links TRBV28 with TRBJ1-1, with D possibly being TRBD1 (6 bases). V shed 4 bases and J shed 3 bases, with 15 bases lying between them. Looked up from germline, CDR1 is MDHEN and CDR2 is SYDVKM. This CDR3 region has 15 residues. This chain's CDR3 is CASSSLGRGDTEAFF. Written as DNA, the CDR3 is TGTGCCAGCAGTTCCTTGGGAAGGGGGGACACTGAAGCTTTCTTT.

The chain employs TRBV7-3 and TRBJ2-1; 8 bases match TRBD1. The CDR3 is 14 residues long. Germline CDR1 and CDR2: SGHTA and FQGTGA. V lost 3 bases and J lost 8; bases outside the gene matches: 6. The CDR3 region is CASSFDRGFDEQFF. The CDR3 DNA follows: TGTGCCAGCAGCTTTGACAGGGGCTTCGATGAGCAGTTCTTC.

V is TRBV19 and J is TRBJ1-1; D is unclear. With 6 bases removed from V and 5 bases from J, the gap between germline ends came to 7 bases. CDR3 length: 11 residues. CDR1 is LNHDA, CDR2 SQIVND, per germline (reference sequence). DNA for the CDR3: TGTGCCAGTAGCGGGATGACTGAAGCTTTCTTT. This gives the protein CASSGMTEAFF.

The chain's CDR3 is CASSLLAGVNTGELFF. As DNA, the CDR3 is TGTGCCAGCAGCTTATTAGCGGGGGTGAACACCGGGGAGCTGTTTTTT. J is TRBJ2-2 and V is TRBV7-3; the match to TRBD2 covers 9 bases. CDR1 SGHTA and CDR2 FQGTGA come from the germline V gene. The J segment lost 1 base and the V segment lost 2 bases, leaving 2 bases of the junction unmatched. This CDR3 comprises 16 residues.

Here the CDR3 DNA reads TGTGCCAGCAGCTTGGTTTTCAGGGGGAATGGAAACTATGGCTACACCTTC. It encodes CASSLVFRGNGNYGYTF. The chain links TRBV5-6 to TRBJ1-2; 7 bases are shared with TRBD1. The V and J ends lost 0 bases and 2 bases, in that order; junction bases with no gene match: 10. This CDR3 is built from 17 residues. Germline V gene lookup returns CDR1 SGHDT and CDR2 YYEEEE.

CDR3 bases: TGTGCCAGCAGTTACCCCTCCTCAGGGGCGGCTTTCTTT. Its translation is CASSYPSSGAAFF. V gene TRBV6-5 combines with J gene TRBJ1-1; D perhaps matches TRBD1 (6 bases). The CDR3 runs to 13 residues. Germline CDR1 MNHEY, CDR2 SVGAGI. The ends were cut back, 2 bases at V and 11 bases at J, with 15 bases in the middle.

The chain is built from TRBV7-8 and TRBJ2-3, with D possibly being TRBD2 (6 bases). The V and J ends lost 2 bases and 6 bases respectively, with 15 bases between them. Germline-derived CDR1 and CDR2 are SGHVS and FQNEAQ. The CDR3 is 15 amino acids. CDR3 DNA sequence: TGTGCCAGCAGCTTATTGCGGGGTCGTGTGGATACGCAGTATTTT. Translating gives CASSLLRGRVDTQYF.